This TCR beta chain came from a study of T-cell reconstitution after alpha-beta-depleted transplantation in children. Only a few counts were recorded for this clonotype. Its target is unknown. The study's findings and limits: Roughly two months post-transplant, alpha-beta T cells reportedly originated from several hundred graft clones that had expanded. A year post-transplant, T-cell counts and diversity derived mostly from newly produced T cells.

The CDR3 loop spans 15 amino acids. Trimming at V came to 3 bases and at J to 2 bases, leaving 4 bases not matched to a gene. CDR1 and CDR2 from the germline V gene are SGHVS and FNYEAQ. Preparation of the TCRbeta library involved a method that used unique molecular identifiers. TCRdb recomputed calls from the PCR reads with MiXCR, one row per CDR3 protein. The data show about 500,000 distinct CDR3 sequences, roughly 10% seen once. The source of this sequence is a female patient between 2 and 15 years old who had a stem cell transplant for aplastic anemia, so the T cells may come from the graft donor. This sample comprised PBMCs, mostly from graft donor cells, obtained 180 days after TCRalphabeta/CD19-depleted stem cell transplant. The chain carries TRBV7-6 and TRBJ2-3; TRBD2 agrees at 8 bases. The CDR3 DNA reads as TGTGCCAGCAGCTTGGGCGGGAGGCCCACAGATACGCAGTATTTT. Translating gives CASSLGGRPTDTQYF.